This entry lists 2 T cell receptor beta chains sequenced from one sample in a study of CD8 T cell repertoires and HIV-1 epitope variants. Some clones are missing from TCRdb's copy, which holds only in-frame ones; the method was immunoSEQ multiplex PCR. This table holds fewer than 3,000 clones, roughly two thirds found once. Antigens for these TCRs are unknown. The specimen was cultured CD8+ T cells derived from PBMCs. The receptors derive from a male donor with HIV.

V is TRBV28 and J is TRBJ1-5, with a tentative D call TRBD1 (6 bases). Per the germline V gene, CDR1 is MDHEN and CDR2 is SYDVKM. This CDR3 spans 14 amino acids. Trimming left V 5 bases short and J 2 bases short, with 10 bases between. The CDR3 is CASSIRTGNQPQHF. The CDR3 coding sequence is TGTGCCAGCAGTATCAGGACAGGCAATCAGCCCCAGCATTTT.

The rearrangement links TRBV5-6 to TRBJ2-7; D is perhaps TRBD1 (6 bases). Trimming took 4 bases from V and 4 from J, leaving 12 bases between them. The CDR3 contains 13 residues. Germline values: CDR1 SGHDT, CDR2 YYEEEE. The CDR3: CASSSDRSYEQYF. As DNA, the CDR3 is TGTGCCAGCAGCAGCGACAGGAGTTACGAGCAGTACTTC.